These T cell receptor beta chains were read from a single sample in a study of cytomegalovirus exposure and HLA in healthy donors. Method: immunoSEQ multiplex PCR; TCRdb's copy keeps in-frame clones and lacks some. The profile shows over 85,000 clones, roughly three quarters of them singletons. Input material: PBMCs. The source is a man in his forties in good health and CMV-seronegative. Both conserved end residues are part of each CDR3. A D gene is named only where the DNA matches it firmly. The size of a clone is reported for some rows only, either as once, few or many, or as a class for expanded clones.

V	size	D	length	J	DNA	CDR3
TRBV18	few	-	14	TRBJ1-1	TGTGCCAGCTCACCAAGCGGGAGGAACACTGAAGCTTTCTTT	CASSPSGRNTEAFF
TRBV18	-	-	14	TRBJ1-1	TGTGCCAGCTCACCAGTCGCGCGGAACACTGAAGCTTTCTTT	CASSPVARNTEAFF
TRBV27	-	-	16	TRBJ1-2	TGTGCCAGCAGTTTTGATATGAATTCAGGGCCCTATGGCTACACCTTC	CASSFDMNSGPYGYTF
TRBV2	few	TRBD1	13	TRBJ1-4	TGTGCCAGTACAGGGGCGGCTAATGAAAAACTGTTTTTT	CASTGAANEKLFF
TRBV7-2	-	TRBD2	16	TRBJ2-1	TGTGCCAGCAGCTTTATAGAGGGACTAGCGGGGGAAAACTCGGTCTTC	CASSFIEGLAGENSVF
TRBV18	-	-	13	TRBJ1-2	TGTGCCAGCTCACACGGCAGGAACTATGGCTACACCTTC	CASSHGRNYGYTF
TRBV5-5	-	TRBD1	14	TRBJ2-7	TGTGCCAGCAGCACGGGACAGGGGGCGCGCGAGCAGTACTTC	CASSTGQGAREQYF
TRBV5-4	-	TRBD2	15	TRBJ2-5	TGTGCCAGCAGCCATTGGGACTATCCCCGGGAGACCCAGTACTTC	CASSHWDYPRETQYF
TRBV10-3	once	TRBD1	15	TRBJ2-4	TGTGCCACCCAGGGAAAGGGGGCAGCCAAAAACATTCAGTACTTC	CATQGKGAAKNIQYF
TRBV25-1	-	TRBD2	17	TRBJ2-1	TGTGCCAGCAGTGAGGCTGTCATAGCGGGAGTAAACAATGAGCAGTTCTTC	CASSEAVIAGVNNEQFF
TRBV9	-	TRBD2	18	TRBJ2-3	TGTGCCAGCAGCGTCGCCGCGGGACTAGCGGGGGGGGAAGATACGCAGTATTTT	CASSVAAGLAGGEDTQYF
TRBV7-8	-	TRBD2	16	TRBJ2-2	TGTGCCAGCAGCTTAAAGCGGGAACGGGACACCGGGGAGCTGTTTTTT	CASSLKRERDTGELFF
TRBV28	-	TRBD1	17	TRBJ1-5	TGTGCCAGCAGCCACAATCTCGGGACAGGGCTTAATCAGCCCCAGCATTTT	CASSHNLGTGLNQPQHF
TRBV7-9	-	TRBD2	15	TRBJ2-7	TGTGCCAGCAGCCCTTTAGCGGGACAAAACTACGAGCAGTACTTC	CASSPLAGQNYEQYF
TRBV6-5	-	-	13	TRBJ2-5	TGTGCCAGCACCGGGGGGCGGCAAGAGACCCAGTACTTC	CASTGGRQETQYF
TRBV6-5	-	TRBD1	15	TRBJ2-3	TGTGCCAGCAGCCAAGACAGGGTTGAAGGAGATACGCAGTATTTT	CASSQDRVEGDTQYF
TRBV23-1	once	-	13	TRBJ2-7	TGCGCCAGCAGTCCTGGGGGCAACTACGAGCAGTACTTC	CASSPGGNYEQYF
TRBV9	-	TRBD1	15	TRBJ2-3	TGTGCCAGCAGCGCGACAGGGGGCGAGTTGGATACGCAGTATTTT	CASSATGGELDTQYF
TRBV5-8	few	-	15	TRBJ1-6	TGTGCCAGCATACGGGGGAACGCCTATAATTCACCCCTCCACTTT	CASIRGNAYNSPLHF
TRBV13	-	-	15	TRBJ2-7	TGTGCCAGCAGCCCCCAGGGAAAGGGGTCCTACGAGCAGTACTTC	CASSPQGKGSYEQYF
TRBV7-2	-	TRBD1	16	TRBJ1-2	TGTGCCAGCAGCCAGGGCGGGACAGCCGCTATCTATGGCTACACCTTC	CASSQGGTAAIYGYTF
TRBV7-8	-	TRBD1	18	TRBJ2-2	TGTGCCAGCAGCCCCCGGACAGGGCCTGCGACGAACACCGGGGAGCTGTTTTTT	CASSPRTGPATNTGELFF
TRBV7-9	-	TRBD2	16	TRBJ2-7	TGTTCCAGCAGCCGATATAGCGGGGTCTTTCCCTACGAGCAGTACTTC	CSSSRYSGVFPYEQYF
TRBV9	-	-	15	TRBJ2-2	TGTGCCAGCAACCGGCAGACTCCGAACACCGGGGAGCTGTTTTTT	CASNRQTPNTGELFF